The 27 T cell receptor beta chains below were found in one sample sequenced in a study of T cell changes during pregnancy in multiple sclerosis. Only in-frame clones appear in the TCRdb table, and some are missing; sequencing was by immunoSEQ multiplex PCR. Here the sample spans 50,000 to 70,000 clones, roughly 91% being singletons. Source: peripheral blood, taken after pregnancy. The receptors derive from a female donor in good health, enrolled as a control in a pregnancy study.

In this sample, this clone turned up once. This chain connects TRBV5-1 to TRBJ2-1; 9 bases match TRBD2. The junction had 4 bases not matched to a gene; V was cut back by 0 bases and J by 0 bases. Germline CDR1 and CDR2: SGHRS and YFSETQ. The CDR3 extends over 17 amino acids. CDR3 sequence: CASSLGSGGFSYNEQFF. The DNA for the CDR3 is TGCGCCAGCAGCTTGGGGAGCGGGGGGTTCTCCTACAATGAGCAGTTCTTC.

The chain uses TRBV10-3 and TRBJ1-5; D perhaps matches TRBD1 (5 bases). The germline CDR1 and CDR2 sequences are ENHRY and SYGVKD. Trimming took off 8 bases at V and 7 bases at J, with 15 bases between the two ends. The CDR3 loop spans 13 amino acids. The CDR3 loop reads CAIGLDPGQPQHF. The CDR3 DNA is TGTGCCATCGGGCTCGATCCAGGGCAGCCCCAGCATTTT.

The rearrangement uses TRBV14 and TRBJ2-5, with D perhaps TRBD2 (6 bases). The V and J ends lost 2 bases and 3 bases respectively, with 19 bases between them. Germline V lookup: CDR1 SGHDN, CDR2 FVKESK. This CDR3 is built from 17 residues. This CDR3 reads CASSQSRGGWVKETQYF. The CDR3 coding sequence is TGTGCCAGCAGCCAAAGTAGAGGAGGGTGGGTGAAAGAGACCCAGTACTTC.

J is TRBJ2-2 and V is TRBV6-5; no definite D call. Trimming cost V 2 bases and J 3 bases, with 10 bases left between them. CDR1 is MNHEY and CDR2 is SVGAGI in the germline V gene. The CDR3 loop spans 15 amino acids. The CDR3 sequence is CASSYRLVDTGELFF. CDR3 DNA: TGTGCCAGCAGTTACAGGCTAGTCGACACCGGGGAGCTGTTTTTT.

The rearrangement joins TRBV19 to TRBJ1-4; 11 bases fit TRBD1. After removal of 8 bases from V and 8 bases from J, the junction contained 13 bases not matched to a gene. Germline V gives CDR1 LNHDA, CDR2 SQIVND (reference sequence). This CDR3 spans 16 amino acids. This CDR3 reads CASYPSQGQGAEKLFF. The DNA of the CDR3 is TGTGCCAGTTACCCCTCGCAAGGACAGGGGGCCGAAAAACTGTTTTTT.

The chain has TRBV7-3 and TRBJ1-1, with a possible D match to TRBD1 (6 bases). Germline-derived CDR1 and CDR2 are SGHTA and FQGTGA. The V gene lost 5 bases and the J gene lost 8 bases, with 15 bases spanning the gap. This CDR3 is 13 amino acids long. For the CDR3, the DNA is TGTGCCAGCAGCGTCACAGGGATAGAGGAAGCTTTCTTT. It translates to CASSVTGIEEAFF. Complete variable domain (other parts from reference TRBV7-3 and TRBJ1-1): GAGVSQTPSNKVTEKGKYVELRCDPISGHTALYWYRQSLGQGPEFLIYFQGTGAADDSGLPNDRFFAVRPEGSVSTLKIQRTERGDSAVYLCASSVTGIEEAFFGQGTRLTVV.

The gene calls are TRBV10-3 and TRBJ2-1; the D is unclear. V was cut by 4 bases and J by 7 bases, with 11 bases left in between. Germline CDR1 is ENHRY and CDR2 is SYGVKD. CDR3 length: 13 residues. The CDR3 DNA is TGTGCCATCAGTGGTCCCGAGTTGAATGAGCAGTTCTTC. Its protein product is CAISGPELNEQFF.

The V and J genes are TRBV19 and TRBJ1-3, with a possible D match to TRBD1 (6 bases). The CDR3 extends over 16 amino acids. V shed 5 bases and J shed 1 base, with 15 bases lying between them. Germline V gene lookup returns CDR1 LNHDA and CDR2 SQIVND (reference sequence). The CDR3 region is CASSSQGIASGNTIYF. The CDR3 coding sequence is TGTGCCAGTAGTTCCCAGGGGATTGCGTCTGGAAACACCATATATTTT.

This chain links TRBV4-2 with TRBJ2-1; D perhaps matches TRBD1 (6 bases). CDR1 and CDR2 from the germline V gene are LGHNA and YNFKEQ. V lost 0 bases to trimming and J lost 9 bases, with 12 bases between them. CDR3 length: 14 residues. The CDR3 DNA reads as TGTGCCAGCAGCCAAGACGCACAGGGTCGTGAGCAGTTCTTC. Protein sequence: CASSQDAQGREQFF.

The V call is TRBV27, the J call TRBJ2-1; D is ambiguous. Between the trimmed V and J ends, which lost 6 bases and 2 bases, there was a span of 8 bases. Germline V CDR1 and CDR2: MNHEY, SMNVEV (reference sequence). The CDR3 is 13 amino acids. The chain's CDR3 is CASRTSPYNEQFF. CDR3 in DNA: TGTGCCAGCAGGACATCGCCCTACAATGAGCAGTTCTTC.

The chain combines TRBV11-2 with TRBJ2-7, with 10 bases lining up with TRBD1. Germline V gene lookup returns CDR1 SGHAT and CDR2 FQNNGV. V was clipped by 5 bases and J by 3 bases; unmatched bases: 7. This CDR3 is built from 15 residues. CDR3 in DNA: TGTGCCAGCAGCCTAGGGACAGGGGATTTCTACGAGCAGTACTTC. It translates to CASSLGTGDFYEQYF.

The rearrangement uses TRBV7-9 and TRBJ1-2; D is undetermined. Germline CDR1 reads SEHNR; CDR2 reads FQNEAQ (reference sequence). The CDR3 totals 17 residues. The V end was cut by 1 base, the J end by 0 bases, with 15 bases between. DNA of the CDR3: TGTGCCAGCAGCTTAGACACGAATTGGAGCCCTAACTATGGCTACACCTTC. This codes for CASSLDTNWSPNYGYTF.

The CDR3 protein is CASSYPGQGYEQYF. The DNA for the CDR3 is TGTGCCAGCAGCTATCCGGGACAGGGCTACGAGCAGTACTTC. The J gene is TRBJ2-7, the V gene TRBV5-6; TRBD1 aligns across 9 bases. The CDR3 runs 14 residues. With V trimmed by 3 bases and J by 3 bases, 4 bases remained unmatched. Germline-derived CDR1 and CDR2 are SGHDT and YYEEEE.

The chain links TRBV21-1 to TRBJ2-2; TRBD1, the table's D call, lacks a check against the DNA. TRBV21-1 constitutes a pseudogene. This CDR3 contains 14 residues. The CDR3 DNA reads TGTGCCAGCAGCAGTACAGGGCACACCGGGGAGCTGTTTTTT. The encoded protein is CASSSTGHTGELFF.

The chain employs TRBV11-3 and TRBJ1-3, with no clear D. Germline CDR1 SGHNT, CDR2 YENEEA. The CDR3 loop spans 13 amino acids. The V and J ends lost 5 bases and 10 bases respectively, with 15 bases between them. The CDR3 nucleotides are TGTGCCAGCAGCCTCCGGGGAGCGGGGACCATATATTTT. This gives the protein CASSLRGAGTIYF.

The chain employs TRBV2 and TRBJ1-6; D is perhaps TRBD1 (5 bases). V lost 0 bases and J 10 bases, leaving 13 bases between the germline ends. Germline CDR1 and CDR2: SNHLY and FYNNEI. This CDR3 has 15 amino acids. CDR3 nucleotides: TGTGCCAGCAGTGAAGCGACGGGGGTACGGTCACCCCTCCACTTT. It encodes CASSEATGVRSPLHF.

This clone was seen just once. Other DNA sequences from this sample encode an identical CDR3 as well. The CDR3 sequence: CASSSQANTEAFF. The CDR3 nucleotides are TGCGCCAGCAGCTCACAGGCGAACACTGAAGCTTTCTTT. The gene calls are TRBV5-1 and TRBJ1-1; a weak D match, TRBD1 (5 bases). V was shortened by 3 bases and J by 1 base, with 7 bases between the two germline ends. The V gene's germline CDR1 is SGHRS and CDR2 YFSETQ. The CDR3 consists of 13 residues.

The chain employs TRBV19 and TRBJ2-3; a possible D gene is TRBD1 (6 bases). CDR1 is LNHDA and CDR2 is SQIVND in the germline V gene (reference sequence). Between the trimmed V and J ends, which lost 5 bases and 3 bases, there was a span of 12 bases. The CDR3 loop spans 14 amino acids. In nucleotides, the CDR3 is TGTGCCAGTAGTTGGGGCAGGGGAACAGATACGCAGTATTTT. Its translation: CASSWGRGTDTQYF.

This clone was observed a handful of times. The chain joins TRBV19 to TRBJ1-1, with TRBD1 matching over 8 bases. This CDR3 comprises 13 residues. Looked up from germline, CDR1 is LNHDA and CDR2 is SQIVND (reference sequence). The V and J ends lost 4 bases and 11 bases, in that order; junction bases with no gene match: 9. Here the CDR3 reads CASSTPGGQRAFF. The CDR3 DNA sequence: TGTGCCAGTAGTACCCCAGGGGGCCAGCGGGCTTTCTTT.

This chain links TRBV7-2 with TRBJ2-3; 7 nucleotides line up with TRBD2. There are 14 residues in the CDR3. CDR1 is SGHTA and CDR2 is FQGNSA in the germline V gene. Unmatched junction bases numbered 5, after V lost 3 bases and J lost 5 bases. The CDR3 DNA is TGTGCCAGCAGCTTTTCTAGCGGCCTAGATACGCAGTATTTT. Its translation is CASSFSSGLDTQYF.

This rearrangement joins TRBV7-3 to TRBJ1-2; possibly TRBD1 for D (5 bases). V lost 7 bases and J 6 bases, leaving 15 bases between the germline ends. The germline V gene has CDR1 SGHTA and CDR2 FQGTGA. This CDR3 is 13 amino acids long. This CDR3 is CASTRERGNGYTF. The CDR3 DNA sequence: TGTGCCAGCACTAGAGAACGGGGGAATGGCTACACCTTC.

The CDR3, as DNA: TGTGCCAGCAGTGAATTAGCAGGGAACAGCAATCAGCCCCAGCATTTT. It yields the protein CASSELAGNSNQPQHF. The chain uses TRBV2 and TRBJ1-5; the D gene is possibly TRBD1 (5 bases). From germline, CDR1 is SNHLY and CDR2 FYNNEI. V was shortened by 2 bases and J by 1 base, with 12 bases between the two germline ends. CDR3 length: 16 residues.

The rearrangement links TRBV13 to TRBJ2-3, with TRBD1 matching 7 bases. The ends lost 0 bases at V and 2 bases at J; junction bases unmatched: 8. CDR1 and CDR2 (germline): PRHDT, FYEKMQ (reference sequence). CDR3 length: 17 residues. The CDR3 DNA reads TGTGCCAGCAGCTTAGGCCCGGCAGGGGGATACACAGATACGCAGTATTTT. Amino acid sequence: CASSLGPAGGYTDTQYF.

V usage is TRBV27 and J usage is TRBJ1-1; 7 bases line up with TRBD1. Germline CDR1 reads MNHEY; CDR2 reads SMNVEV (reference sequence). The V gene end was trimmed by 1 base and the J gene end by 1 base; junction bases not matched to a gene: 3. The CDR3 has 15 residues. This CDR3 is CASSLFAGGNTEAFF. DNA for the CDR3: TGTGCCAGCAGTTTATTTGCAGGGGGGAACACTGAAGCTTTCTTT.

The V call is TRBV2, the J call TRBJ2-2, with TRBD2 matching over 7 bases. CDR3 length: 14 residues. Germline CDR1 reads SNHLY; CDR2 reads FYNNEI. With 5 bases clipped from V and 3 bases from J, the junction kept 3 bases outside the gene matches. In nucleotides, the CDR3 is TGTGCCAGCAGTCTCGGACTAGACACCGGGGAGCTGTTTTTT. Its protein product is CASSLGLDTGELFF.

This rearrangement joins TRBV4-3 to TRBJ2-1; no clear D gene. Germline-derived CDR1 and CDR2 are LGHNA and YSLEER. The CDR3 spans 14 residues. Trimming shortened V by 1 base and J by 9 bases, and 13 bases separated the two germline ends. CDR3 loop: CASSQALVETEQFF. The DNA of the CDR3 is TGCGCCAGCAGCCAAGCCTTAGTAGAAACTGAGCAGTTCTTC.

The chain recombines TRBV7-9 with TRBJ2-2; no reliable D call. The V gene's germline CDR1 is SEHNR and CDR2 FQNEAQ (reference sequence). CDR3 length: 14 amino acids. Trimming took 7 bases from V and 1 from J, leaving 10 bases between them. The CDR3 reads CASILDQNTGELFF. CDR3 coding DNA: TGTGCCAGCATCCTAGACCAGAACACCGGGGAGCTGTTTTTT.